Below are 32 T cell receptor beta chains sequenced from a single sample in a study of cytomegalovirus exposure and HLA in healthy donors. 60 Vbeta and 13 Jbeta primers were used in PCR. Some clones are missing from TCRdb's copy, which holds only in-frame ones; the method was immunoSEQ multiplex PCR. The sample holds approximately 100,000 clones; 70% to 80% are singletons and the top ten take around 3%. Sequencing was done on a sample of PBMCs. The receptors originated from a woman aged 40 to 50 in good health and CMV-seronegative.

This chain uses TRBV9 with TRBJ2-1; 11 bases map to TRBD2. Germline CDR1 reads SGDLS; CDR2 reads YYNGEE. Trimming at V came to 3 bases and at J to 1 base, leaving 12 bases not matched to a gene. This CDR3 comprises 19 residues. The CDR3 is CASSAPGNSGRGSYNEQFF. The CDR3 DNA reads as TGTGCCAGCAGCGCCCCGGGGAATAGCGGGAGGGGATCCTACAATGAGCAGTTCTTC.

This clone occurred a few times. The rearrangement joins TRBV7-2 to TRBJ1-5; TRBD1 agrees at 9 bases. The CDR3 is made up of 15 amino acids. Germline values: CDR1 SGHTA, CDR2 FQGNSA. With 5 bases clipped from V and 4 bases from J, the junction kept 6 bases outside the gene matches. CDR3 amino acids: CASSLQGAGNQPQHF. As DNA, the CDR3 is TGTGCCAGCAGCCTACAGGGGGCTGGGAATCAGCCCCAGCATTTT. The variable domain in full, with the rest retrieved from reference TRBV7-2 and TRBJ1-5, is GAGVSQSPSNKVTEKGKDVELRCDPISGHTALYWYRQSLGQGLEFLIYFQGNSAPDKSGLPSDRFSAERTGGSVSTLTIQRTQQEDSAVYLCASSLQGAGNQPQHFGDGTRLSIL.

The chain has TRBV11-2 and TRBJ2-7, with 8 bases matching TRBD2. CDR3 length: 17 amino acids. CDR1 and CDR2 (germline): SGHAT, FQNNGV. Trimming cost V 4 bases and J 4 bases; bases outside gene matches: 15. CDR3 loop: CASSYHTREGPGYEQYF. The DNA for the CDR3 is TGTGCCAGCAGCTACCACACACGGGAGGGGCCCGGTTACGAGCAGTACTTC.

This clone was observed a few times. V is TRBV4-3 and J is TRBJ2-1; no clear D gene. V gave up 0 bases and J gave up 8 bases, with 8 bases separating them. The germline CDR1 and CDR2 sequences are LGHNA and YSLEER. The CDR3 length is 13 residues. The CDR3 sequence is CASSQEERDEQFF. DNA of the CDR3: TGCGCCAGCAGCCAAGAAGAACGGGATGAGCAGTTCTTC.

J is TRBJ1-1 and V is TRBV13, with 8 bases that match TRBD1. J gave up 1 base and V 4 bases, and 2 bases lay outside the gene matches. Germline loops: CDR1 PRHDT, CDR2 FYEKMQ (reference sequence). The CDR3 sequence is 14 residues long. CDR3 region: CASSYGTGNTEAFF. Written as DNA, the CDR3 is TGTGCCAGCAGCTATGGGACAGGGAACACTGAAGCTTTCTTT.

The rearrangement joins TRBV10-3 to TRBJ2-5; no clear D gene. Trimming removed 7 bases from V and 5 bases from J, with 11 bases in between. CDR1 ENHRY and CDR2 SYGVKD come from the germline V gene. The CDR3 runs to 12 residues. The CDR3 is CAINLGWETQYF. The CDR3 coding sequence is TGTGCCATCAACTTGGGCTGGGAGACCCAGTACTTC.

The J gene is TRBJ1-2, the V gene TRBV28; D is unclear. The germline gives CDR1 MDHEN, CDR2 SYDVKM. Trimming removed 6 bases at V and 1 base at J, with 12 bases between. This CDR3 region has 14 residues. The CDR3 loop reads CASSPSTLNYGYTF. In nucleotides, the CDR3 is TGTGCCAGCAGCCCTAGTACACTTAACTATGGCTACACCTTC.

The V call is TRBV2, the J call TRBJ2-5, with TRBD2 identical over 8 bases. Germline V gene lookup returns CDR1 SNHLY and CDR2 FYNNEI. The CDR3 has 15 residues. J gave up 3 bases and V 7 bases, and 10 bases lay outside the gene matches. The CDR3 DNA is TGTGCCAGCAAGGACGGTAGTAGCGGGGAAGAGACCCAGTACTTC. It is translated as CASKDGSSGEETQYF.

A few counts support this clone. The chain employs TRBV10-3 and TRBJ1-1; 7 bases agree with TRBD1. In germline, CDR1 is ENHRY, CDR2 SYGVKD. The CDR3 is 14 residues long. Trimming took 6 bases from V and 3 from J; bases not matched to a gene: 7. CDR3 sequence reads: CAIRANQGDTEAFF. Here the CDR3 DNA reads TGTGCCATCAGGGCTAACCAGGGGGACACTGAAGCTTTCTTT.

The chain employs TRBV7-8 and TRBJ1-5; D call uncertain. CDR1 is SGHVS, CDR2 FQNEAQ, per germline. This CDR3 region has 15 residues. Trimming shortened V by 5 bases and J by 7 bases, and 18 bases separated the two germline ends. The CDR3 is CASSPVGGQVQPQHF. DNA of the CDR3: TGTGCCAGCAGCCCCGTAGGTGGTCAGGTCCAGCCCCAGCATTTT.

This clone turned up a few times. The chain has TRBV9 and TRBJ2-3; TRBD2 agrees at 12 bases. The germline V gene has CDR1 SGDLS and CDR2 YYNGEE. V lost 3 bases to trimming and J lost 5 bases; unmatched junction nucleotides: 7. The CDR3 is made up of 16 amino acids. CDR3 sequence: CASSDGTSGRLDTQYF. The DNA for the CDR3 is TGTGCCAGCAGCGACGGGACTAGCGGGCGCTTAGATACGCAGTATTTT.

V gene TRBV7-9 combines with J gene TRBJ1-1; no firm D call. The CDR3 loop spans 16 amino acids. Per germline, CDR1 SEHNR and CDR2 FQNEAQ (reference sequence). The V end lost 4 bases, the J end lost 1 base, and 16 bases lay between the germline ends. The CDR3 nucleotides are TGTGCCAGCAGCTCCCCGGGCGGGCGGAGGAACACTGAAGCTTTCTTT. Translating gives CASSSPGGRRNTEAFF.

The CDR3 here is CASSGTSSEETQYF. In DNA, the CDR3 is TGTGCCAGCAGTGGGACTAGCTCGGAGGAGACCCAGTACTTC. V is TRBV6-1 and J is TRBJ2-5, with 8 bases aligning to TRBD2. The V gene's germline CDR1 is MNHNS and CDR2 SASEGT. V was pared by 4 bases and J by 5 bases, with 6 bases of the junction left unmatched. The CDR3 covers 14 residues.

This clone was seen just once. This sequence joins TRBV28 and TRBJ2-5; TRBD1 matches at 9 bases. Germline CDR1 reads MDHEN; CDR2 reads SYDVKM. This CDR3 has 16 residues. The J segment lost 4 bases and the V segment lost 2 bases, leaving 8 bases of the junction unmatched. The CDR3 DNA follows: TGTGCCAGCAGTTTAGTGGGACAGGGAAGGAGAGAGACCCAGTACTTC. Translation gives CASSLVGQGRRETQYF.

This clone was seen more than once but under ten times. The chain couples TRBV5-6 to TRBJ1-3; D call uncertain. In germline, CDR1 is SGHDT, CDR2 YYEEEE. Trimming took off 0 bases at V and 2 bases at J, with 6 bases between the two ends. CDR3 length: 14 residues. The chain's CDR3 is CASSLDAAGNTIYF. In DNA, the CDR3 is TGTGCCAGCAGCTTGGATGCAGCTGGAAACACCATATATTTT.

A word on this clone: A read error may account for a junction end that differs from germline. J is TRBJ1-2 and V is TRBV7-9; D is unresolved. Per germline, CDR1 SEHNR and CDR2 FQNEAQ (reference sequence). The CDR3 spans 13 residues. CDR3 region: CSSSQERSYGYTF. CDR3 coding DNA: TGTTCCAGCAGCCAAGAGAGGTCATATGGCTACACCTTC. The full variable domain, rest sourced from reference TRBV7-9 and TRBJ1-2, is DTGVSQNPRHKITKRGQNVTFRCDPISEHNRLYWYRQTLGQGPEFLTYFQNEAQLEKSRLLSDRFSAERPKGSFSTLEIQRTEQGDSAMYLCSSSQERSYGYTFGSGTRLTVV.

This chain's CDR3 is CASSFSRGEGYTF. The CDR3 coding sequence is TGTGCCAGCAGCTTCTCCAGGGGGGAGGGCTACACCTTC. This chain joins TRBV7-9 and TRBJ1-2; 7 bases match TRBD1. The junction had 6 bases not matched to a gene; V was cut back by 3 bases and J by 8 bases. Per the germline V gene, CDR1 is SEHNR and CDR2 is FQNEAQ (reference sequence). The CDR3 is 13 amino acids.

The chain has TRBV28 and TRBJ2-6; D is perhaps TRBD2 (5 bases). Trimming removed 5 bases at V and 2 bases at J, with 19 bases between. The CDR3 covers 18 residues. Germline loops: CDR1 MDHEN, CDR2 SYDVKM. The CDR3 spells CASSPPRAGATGANVLTF. The CDR3 region has the DNA TGTGCCAGCAGTCCGCCGAGGGCAGGAGCCACTGGGGCCAACGTCCTGACTTTC.

This clone was observed once. The rearrangement joins TRBV11-3 to TRBJ2-2, with D possibly matching TRBD1 (6 bases). Germline CDR1 reads SGHNT; CDR2 reads YENEEA. The CDR3 runs to 15 residues. V lost 4 bases, J lost 5 bases, and 14 bases lay in between. The CDR3 nucleotides read TGTGCCAGCAGCTCCCGGGACACGGGAACCGGGGAGCTGTTTTTT. It translates to CASSSRDTGTGELFF.

The chain uses TRBV5-1 and TRBJ1-4; 7 bases line up with TRBD1. Losses at the gene ends were 4 bases for V and 0 bases for J; bases not matched to a gene: 3. The CDR3 has 15 residues. Germline V CDR1 and CDR2: SGHRS, YFSETQ. DNA for the CDR3: TGCGCCAGCAGCACCGGACAGGCAACTAATGAAAAACTGTTTTTT. Translated, it gives CASSTGQATNEKLFF. The full variable domain, in which reference TRBV5-1 and TRBJ1-4 provide the parts outside the CDR3, is KAGVTQTPRYLIKTRGQQVTLSCSPISGHRSVSWYQQTPGQGLQFLFEYFSETQRNKGNFPGRFSGRQFSNSRSEMNVSTLELGDSALYLCASSTGQATNEKLFFGSGTQLSVL.

The chain is built from TRBV28 and TRBJ2-5; 11 bases agree with TRBD2. The CDR3 length is 15 residues. V shed 6 bases and J 3 bases; nucleotides not matched to a gene: 6. Germline V gene data show CDR1 as MDHEN and CDR2 as SYDVKM. CDR3 coding DNA: TGTGCCAGCAGCCCACTAGCGGGGGATGAAGAGACCCAGTACTTC. Encoded protein: CASSPLAGDEETQYF.

This rearrangement joins TRBV27 to TRBJ2-7; D is ambiguous. The CDR3 has 14 amino acids. Germline CDR1 reads MNHEY; CDR2 reads SMNVEV (reference sequence). The germline V and J ends were trimmed by 8 bases and 1 base, with 15 bases remaining between them. CDR3 sequence reads: CASASGGWSYEQYF. The CDR3 DNA reads as TGTGCCAGCGCCTCTGGCGGCTGGTCCTACGAGCAGTACTTC.

The rearrangement links TRBV7-9 to TRBJ2-7, with 8 bases identical to TRBD2. This CDR3 is built from 15 residues. CDR1 is SEHNR and CDR2 is FQNEAQ in the germline V gene (reference sequence). After removal of 5 bases from V and 0 bases from J, the junction contained 6 bases not matched to a gene. CDR3 in amino acids: CASSLPGLVSYEQYF. CDR3 sequence (DNA): TGTGCCAGCAGCCTACCGGGACTAGTCTCCTACGAGCAGTACTTC.

This chain joins TRBV14 and TRBJ2-3, with D possibly being TRBD1 (6 bases). Trimming removed 3 bases at V and 3 bases at J, with 13 bases between. The CDR3 extends over 15 amino acids. The germline CDR1 and CDR2 sequences are SGHDN and FVKESK. The CDR3 protein is CASSQGARETDTQYF. CDR3 sequence (DNA): TGTGCCAGCAGCCAGGGGGCGAGGGAAACAGATACGCAGTATTTT.

The rearrangement uses TRBV19 and TRBJ2-5; D gene ambiguous. Germline CDR1 reads LNHDA; CDR2 reads SQIVND (reference sequence). The CDR3 length is 13 residues. Trimming cost V 5 bases and J 2 bases, with 9 bases left between them. In DNA form, the CDR3 reads TGTGCCAGTAGTCGACTGCGGCAAGAGACCCAGTACTTC. It codes for CASSRLRQETQYF.

The rearrangement joins TRBV5-1 to TRBJ2-2; 7 bases map to TRBD2. Germline V gives CDR1 SGHRS, CDR2 YFSETQ. The CDR3 covers 15 residues. V dropped 3 bases and J dropped 7; count of bases not matched to a gene: 9. The DNA of the CDR3 is TGCGCCAGCAGCTCCCGGGGGGTGGAGAACGGGGAGCTGTTTTTT. This sequence encodes CASSSRGVENGELFF.

The chain uses TRBV28 and TRBJ1-5, with D hard to call. Between the trimmed V and J ends, which lost 3 bases and 5 bases, there was a span of 8 bases. The CDR3 sequence is 13 residues long. Germline values: CDR1 MDHEN, CDR2 SYDVKM. Written as DNA, the CDR3 is TGTGCCAGCAGTTTTCTCAGGCATCAGCCCCAGCATTTT. It translates to CASSFLRHQPQHF.

The genes are TRBV7-9 and TRBJ2-1, with D possibly matching TRBD2 (5 bases). Per germline, CDR1 SEHNR and CDR2 FQNEAQ (reference sequence). V was pared by 7 bases and J by 0 bases, with 13 bases between. The CDR3 sequence is 15 residues long. The CDR3 DNA reads TGTGCCAGCAACCCGCGGGCCAGCTCCTACAATGAGCAGTTCTTC. Amino acids: CASNPRASSYNEQFF.

This clone was seen only a few times. The CDR3 spells CASSVQGGNTEAFF. The DNA of the CDR3 is TGTGCCAGCAGTGTACAGGGGGGGAACACTGAAGCTTTCTTT. The rearrangement links TRBV2 to TRBJ1-1, with TRBD1 matching over 8 bases. The V gene end was trimmed by 4 bases and the J gene end by 1 base; junction bases not matched to a gene: 2. Looked up from germline, CDR1 is SNHLY and CDR2 is FYNNEI. This CDR3 is 14 amino acids long.

CDR3 in amino acids: CASSRTSGGNDNEQFF. The CDR3 nucleotides read TGTGCCAGCAGCCGGACTAGCGGGGGGAACGACAATGAGCAGTTCTTC. The V call is TRBV4-2, the J call TRBJ2-1, with 14 bases that match TRBD2. The ends lost 4 bases at V and 5 bases at J; junction bases unmatched: 4. The CDR3 runs 16 residues. Germline V CDR1 and CDR2: LGHNA, YNFKEQ.

To note about this clone: The germline gene is not matched at one end of the junction; a read error may be the cause. This chain uses TRBV28 with TRBJ2-7; 9 bases line up with TRBD2. Germline V gene sequence: CDR1 MDHEN, CDR2 SYDVKM. This CDR3 has 15 residues. For the CDR3, the DNA is TGTGCCAGCATTTCACTAGCGGGCAACTCCTACGAGCAGTGCTTC. As protein: CASISLAGNSYEQCF.

There are a few counts of this clone. The V call is TRBV6-5, the J call TRBJ1-2; maybe TRBD1 (5 bases). The CDR3 extends over 13 amino acids. The germline V gene has CDR1 MNHEY and CDR2 SVGAGI. The germline V and J ends were trimmed by 6 bases and 2 bases, with 10 bases remaining between them. The CDR3 sequence is CASRPQGNYGYTF. The CDR3 DNA sequence: TGTGCCAGCAGACCCCAGGGAAACTATGGCTACACCTTC.